This TCR beta chain was recorded in a study of T-cell reconstitution after alpha-beta-depleted transplantation in children. Study-level findings and limits: In patients about two months after transplant, alpha-beta T cells reportedly arose from several hundred expanded graft clones. Hyperexpanded clones declined; after one year, newly produced T cells mostly supplied diversity. Recipient T cells and thymic progenitors that survived were the source of the high TCRbeta diversity seen at day 60 in some patients.

V lost 3 bases, J lost 0 bases, and 6 bases lay in between. The V gene's germline CDR1 is SGHAT and CDR2 FQNNGV. The CDR3 has 13 amino acids. In its sample, this clonotype was seen many times. The antigen remains unidentified. As it was prepared, the TCRbeta library received unique molecular identifiers. TCRdb reanalysed the PCR reads using MiXCR and keeps one entry per CDR3 protein. Among 600,000 or so distinct CDR3 sequences, 23% were seen once, and the ten largest hold 13% to 15%. This clonotype was sampled from a boy in the first two years of life who had a stem cell transplant for acute myeloid leukemia, so the T cells may come from the graft donor. This specimen was PBMCs, mostly from graft donor cells, taken 360 days after TCRalphabeta/CD19-depleted stem cell transplant. The V and J genes are TRBV11-2 and TRBJ2-7; D may correspond to TRBD1 or TRBD2 (5 bases each). In nucleotides, the CDR3 is TGTGCCAGCAGCTTCGGGACCTCCTACGAGCAGTACTTC. Translated: CASSFGTSYEQYF. The full variable domain, in which reference TRBV11-2 and TRBJ2-7 provide the parts outside the CDR3, is EAGVAQSPRYKIIEKRQSVAFWCNPISGHATLYWYQQILGQGPKLLIQFQNNGVVDDSQLPKDRFSAERLKGVDSTLKIQPAKLEDSAVYLCASSFGTSYEQYFGPGTRLTVT.